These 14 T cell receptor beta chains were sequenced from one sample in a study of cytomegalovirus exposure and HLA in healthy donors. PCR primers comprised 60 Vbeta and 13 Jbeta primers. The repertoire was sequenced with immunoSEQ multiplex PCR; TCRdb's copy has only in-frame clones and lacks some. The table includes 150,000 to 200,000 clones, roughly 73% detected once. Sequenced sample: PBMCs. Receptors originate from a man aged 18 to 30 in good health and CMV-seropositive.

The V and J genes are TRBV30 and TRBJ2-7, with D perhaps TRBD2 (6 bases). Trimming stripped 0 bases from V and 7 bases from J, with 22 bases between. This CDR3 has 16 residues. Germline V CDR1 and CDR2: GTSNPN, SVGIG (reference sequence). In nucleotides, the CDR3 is TGTGCCTGGAGTGTACGGGTGGGACTCCCCCCCCTAGAGCAGTACTTC. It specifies CAWSVRVGLPPLEQYF.

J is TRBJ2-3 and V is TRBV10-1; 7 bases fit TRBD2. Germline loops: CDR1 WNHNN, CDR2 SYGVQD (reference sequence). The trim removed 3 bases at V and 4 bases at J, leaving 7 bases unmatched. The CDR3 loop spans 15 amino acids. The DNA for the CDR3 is TGCGCCAGCAGTGATATTACTAGCGAGGCAGATACGCAGTATTTT. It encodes CASSDITSEADTQYF.

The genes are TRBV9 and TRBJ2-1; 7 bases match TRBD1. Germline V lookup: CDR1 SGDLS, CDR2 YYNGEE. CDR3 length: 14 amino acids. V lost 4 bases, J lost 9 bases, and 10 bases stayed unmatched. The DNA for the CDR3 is TGTGCCAGCAGCTCGAGACAGGGTTCGGCTGAGCAGTTCTTC. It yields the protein CASSSRQGSAEQFF.

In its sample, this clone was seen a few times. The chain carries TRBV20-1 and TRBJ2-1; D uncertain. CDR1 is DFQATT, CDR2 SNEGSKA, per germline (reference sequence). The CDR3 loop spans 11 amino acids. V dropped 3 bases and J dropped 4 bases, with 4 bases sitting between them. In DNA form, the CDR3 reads TGCAGTGCTAGTCCTTACAATGAGCAGTTCTTC. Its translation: CSASPYNEQFF.

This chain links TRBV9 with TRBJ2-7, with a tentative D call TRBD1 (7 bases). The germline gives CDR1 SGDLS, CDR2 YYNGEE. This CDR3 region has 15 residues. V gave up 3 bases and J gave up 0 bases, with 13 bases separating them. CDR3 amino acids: CASSEGGQSSYEQYF. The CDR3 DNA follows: TGTGCCAGCAGCGAGGGGGGACAGAGCTCCTACGAGCAGTACTTC.

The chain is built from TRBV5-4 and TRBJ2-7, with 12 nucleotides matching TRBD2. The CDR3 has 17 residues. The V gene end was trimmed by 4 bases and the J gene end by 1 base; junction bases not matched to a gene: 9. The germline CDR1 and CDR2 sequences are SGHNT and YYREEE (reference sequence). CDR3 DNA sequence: TGTGCCAGCAGCCCTAGTACTAGCGGGAGGAGTTCCTACGAGCAGTACTTC. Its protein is CASSPSTSGRSSYEQYF.

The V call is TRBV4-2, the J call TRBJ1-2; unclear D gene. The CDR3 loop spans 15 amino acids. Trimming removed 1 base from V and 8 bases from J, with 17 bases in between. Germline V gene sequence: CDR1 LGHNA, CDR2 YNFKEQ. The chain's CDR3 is CASSQVGVPPGGYTF. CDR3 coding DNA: TGTGCCAGCAGCCAAGTGGGAGTCCCCCCGGGGGGCTACACCTTC.

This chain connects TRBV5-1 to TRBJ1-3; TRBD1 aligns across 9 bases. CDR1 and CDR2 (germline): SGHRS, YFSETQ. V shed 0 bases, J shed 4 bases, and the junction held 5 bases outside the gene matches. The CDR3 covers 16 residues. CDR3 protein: CASSLAGGTGGNTIYF. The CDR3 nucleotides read TGCGCCAGCAGCTTGGCCGGCGGGACAGGGGGAAACACCATATATTTT.

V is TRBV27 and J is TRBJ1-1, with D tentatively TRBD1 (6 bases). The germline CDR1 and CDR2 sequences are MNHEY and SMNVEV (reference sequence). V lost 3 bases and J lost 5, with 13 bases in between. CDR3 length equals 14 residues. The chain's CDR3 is CASSFRTVRTEAFF. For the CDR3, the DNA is TGTGCCAGCAGTTTTCGGACAGTGAGGACTGAAGCTTTCTTT.

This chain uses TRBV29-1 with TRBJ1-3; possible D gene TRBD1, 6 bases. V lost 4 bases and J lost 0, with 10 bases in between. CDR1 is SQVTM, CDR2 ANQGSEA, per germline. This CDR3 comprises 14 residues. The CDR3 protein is CSVAGQLSGNTIYF. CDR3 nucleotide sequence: TGCAGCGTTGCGGGACAACTCTCTGGAAACACCATATATTTT. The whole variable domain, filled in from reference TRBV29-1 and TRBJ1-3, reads SAVISQKPSRDICQRGTSLTIQCQVDSQVTMMFWYRQQPGQSLTLIATANQGSEATYESGFVIDKFPISRPNLTFSTLTVSNMSPEDSSIYLCSVAGQLSGNTIYFGEGSWLTVV.

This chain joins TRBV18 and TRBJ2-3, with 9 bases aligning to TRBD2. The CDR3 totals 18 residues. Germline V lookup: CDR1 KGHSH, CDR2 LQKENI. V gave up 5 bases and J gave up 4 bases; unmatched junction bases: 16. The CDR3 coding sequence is TGTGCCAGCTCAACTAGCAGCGGGAGGAGACTTACGCCAGATACGCAGTATTTT. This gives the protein CASSTSSGRRLTPDTQYF.

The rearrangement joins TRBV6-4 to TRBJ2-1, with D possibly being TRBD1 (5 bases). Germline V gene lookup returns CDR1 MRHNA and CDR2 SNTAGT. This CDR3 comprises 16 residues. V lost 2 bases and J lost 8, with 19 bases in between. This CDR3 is CASSDPGMAGYYEQFF. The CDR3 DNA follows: TGTGCCAGCAGTGACCCGGGTATGGCAGGGTATTATGAGCAGTTCTTC.

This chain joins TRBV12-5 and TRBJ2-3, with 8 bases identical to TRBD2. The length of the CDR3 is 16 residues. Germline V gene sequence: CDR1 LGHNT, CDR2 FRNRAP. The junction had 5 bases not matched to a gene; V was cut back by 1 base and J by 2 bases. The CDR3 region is CASGLGHSGTTDTQYF. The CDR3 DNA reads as TGTGCTAGTGGTTTGGGCCATAGCGGGACCACAGATACGCAGTATTTT. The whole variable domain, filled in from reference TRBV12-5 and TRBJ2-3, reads DARVTQTPRHKVTEMGQEVTMRCQPILGHNTVFWYRQTMMQGLELLAYFRNRAPLDDSGMPKDRFSAEMPDATLATLKIQPSEPRDSAVYFCASGLGHSGTTDTQYFGPGTRLTVL.

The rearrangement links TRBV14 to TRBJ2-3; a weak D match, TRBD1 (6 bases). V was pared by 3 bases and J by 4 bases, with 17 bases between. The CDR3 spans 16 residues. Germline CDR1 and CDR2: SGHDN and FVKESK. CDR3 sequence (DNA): TGTGCCAGCAGCCAGTTTGAGGGGGACCGCGCAGATACGCAGTATTTT. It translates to CASSQFEGDRADTQYF.